This paragraph covers one TCR beta chain sequence. The antigen is not known. Treatment: roughly 10-day PBMC culture with coronavirus spike peptide pools or control peptides (ViraFEST assay). The data were obtained in a study of vaccination and CD4 T cells after COVID-19. The V end was cut by 5 bases, the J end by 6 bases, with 12 bases between. The CDR3 extends over 13 amino acids. CDR1 is LGHDT and CDR2 is YNNKEL in the germline V gene (reference sequence). An Oncomine TCR Beta short-read assay was used to sequence the DNA from cultured CD4+ T cells. TCRdb re-called the PCR reads through MiXCR, storing one row per CDR3 protein. The table has fewer than 9,500 distinct CDR3 sequences, approximately 50% seen once; the top ten hold more than 40%.

V gene TRBV3-1 combines with J gene TRBJ2-3; D might be TRBD2 (5 bases). The sequence came from a human donor who had recovered from COVID-19. The sequencing input was CD4+ T cells from blood, cultured in vitro. The CDR3, as DNA: TGTGCCAGCAGCGCTATCGGGGTTGATACGCAGTATTTT. Protein sequence: CASSAIGVDTQYF.